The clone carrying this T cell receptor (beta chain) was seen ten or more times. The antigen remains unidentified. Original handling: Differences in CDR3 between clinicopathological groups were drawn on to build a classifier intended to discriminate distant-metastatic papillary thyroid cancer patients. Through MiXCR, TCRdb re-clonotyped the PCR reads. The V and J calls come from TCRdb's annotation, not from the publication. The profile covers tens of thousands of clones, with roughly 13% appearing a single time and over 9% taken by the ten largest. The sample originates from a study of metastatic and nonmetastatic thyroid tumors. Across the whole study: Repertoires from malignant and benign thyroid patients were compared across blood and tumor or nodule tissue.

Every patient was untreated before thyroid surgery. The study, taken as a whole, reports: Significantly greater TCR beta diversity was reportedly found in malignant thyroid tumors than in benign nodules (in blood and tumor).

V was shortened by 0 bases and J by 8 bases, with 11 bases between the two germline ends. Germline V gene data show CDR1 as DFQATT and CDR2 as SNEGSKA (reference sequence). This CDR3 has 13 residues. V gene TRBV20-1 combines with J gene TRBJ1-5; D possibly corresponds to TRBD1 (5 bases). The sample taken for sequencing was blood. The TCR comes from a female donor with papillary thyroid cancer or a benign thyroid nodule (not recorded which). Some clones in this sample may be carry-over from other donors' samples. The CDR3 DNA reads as TGCAGTGCTAGAGAAGGGGAGATGGAGCCCCAGCATTTT. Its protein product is CSAREGEMEPQHF.